This TCR beta chain was captured by sequencing in a study of T-cell memory formation after mild COVID-19. This clonotype has more than one count but fewer than ten. Its antigen is still unknown. One entry per CDR3 protein results from TCRdb running MiXCR on the 5' RACE reads. Among hundreds of thousands of distinct CDR3 sequences listed, less than 25% were seen once. This CDR3 has 12 amino acids. Trimming took 6 bases from V and 5 from J, leaving 11 bases between them. Looked up from germline, CDR1 is SGHAT and CDR2 is FQNNGV. Study-wide findings and caveats: Clones that contracted from day 15 to 85 had balanced CD4/CD8; later expanders were CD4+ biased.

The sequencing input was PBMCs or a T cell subset sorted from them (not recorded which). The chain couples TRBV11-2 to TRBJ2-7; D is unresolved. The TCR comes from an adult woman who had mild COVID-19 (a few samples of this study predate the infection). Cell type and time point are not known. The CDR3 nucleotides are TGTGCCAGCAGTTTCCTAACAGACGAGCAGTACTTC. This sequence encodes CASSFLTDEQYF.